This is a list of T cell receptor beta chains from one sample in a study of blood T cell repertoires in COVID-19. This table comes from immunoSEQ multiplex PCR, and its TCRdb copy is limited to in-frame clones, with some not included. In the table there are about 33,000 clones, approximately 85% of which are singletons. Sequencing used peripheral blood. All receptors derive from a man aged 55-75 years with active COVID-19. The CDR3 runs from the conserved cysteine through the conserved F or W. The D gene is left open where the match is weak. The size entry is marked missing in some rows and otherwise reads once, few, many or a size class.

DNA	CDR3	V	D	J	size
TGTGCCAGCAGCCCCCCGGGGGAGCGGGAAAAACTGTTTTTT	CASSPPGEREKLFF	TRBV27	NA	TRBJ1-4	few
TGTGCCAGCAGCCCGGCCTCAGAGGGCAATGAGCAGTTCTTC	CASSPASEGNEQFF	TRBV28	NA	TRBJ2-1	NA
TGCGCCAGCAGCAAACAGACAGGGGGGAACTACGAGCAGTACTTC	CASSKQTGGNYEQYF	TRBV10-1	TRBD1	TRBJ2-7	NA
TGTGCCAGCAGCATTTCATACGAGCAGTACTTC	CASSISYEQYF	TRBV7-9	NA	TRBJ2-7	once
TGTGCCAGCAGTCAGGGGAGCTCCTACAATGAGCAGTTCTTC	CASSQGSSYNEQFF	TRBV6-5	NA	TRBJ2-1	NA
TGTGCCATCTCCCGGGACAGATATCAGCCCCAGCATTTT	CAISRDRYQPQHF	TRBV19	TRBD1	TRBJ1-5	NA
TGTGCCAGCAGCTCCAAAGGACAGGCTAGCGGCTACACCTTC	CASSSKGQASGYTF	TRBV7-2	TRBD1	TRBJ1-2	NA
TGTGCCAGCAGTTGGGCGGGACAGTCTGAAGCTTTCTTT	CASSWAGQSEAFF	TRBV6-5	TRBD1	TRBJ1-1	NA
TGTGCCAGCAGTCCACGGGGACAGGGGCAAGCAGATACGCAGTATTTT	CASSPRGQGQADTQYF	TRBV7-9	TRBD1	TRBJ2-3	once
TGTGCCATCGGAGAAGATACGCAGTATTTT	CAIGEDTQYF	TRBV10-3	NA	TRBJ2-3	NA
TGTGCCAGCAGTTACCTAAGGGGCGGGGATTCACCCCTCCACTTT	CASSYLRGGDSPLHF	TRBV6-5	NA	TRBJ1-6	NA
TGTGCCAGCAGTTACCCCATTAGCGAGAACACCGGGGAGCTGTTTTTT	CASSYPISENTGELFF	TRBV6-6	NA	TRBJ2-2	NA
TGTGCCAGCAGCTCGGAGATGAACACTGAAGCTTTCTTT	CASSSEMNTEAFF	TRBV5-4	NA	TRBJ1-1	NA
TGTGCCAGCAGCTTCGCCGCTGCTAGCTCTCAAGCCGAGCAGTACTTC	CASSFAAASSQAEQYF	TRBV11-3	NA	TRBJ2-7	NA
TGTGCCAGCAGCATTGGACAGGGGGCGAAGAGTTCACCCCTCCACTTT	CASSIGQGAKSSPLHF	TRBV9	TRBD1	TRBJ1-6	NA
TGTGCCAGCTCACCTTTCGGGACAGGGTCCTACAATGAGCAGTTCTTC	CASSPFGTGSYNEQFF	TRBV18	TRBD1	TRBJ2-1	NA
TGTGCCAGCTCACCAGTAGGCAGGGGAAGGGAGCAGTACTTC	CASSPVGRGREQYF	TRBV18	NA	TRBJ2-7	NA
TGTGCCAGCAGCATTGGACAGGGGGCCTCCTACGAGCAGTACTTC	CASSIGQGASYEQYF	TRBV27	TRBD1	TRBJ2-7	NA
TGCGCCAGCAGCTTGGAGGACTACCTTTACAATGAGCAGTTCTTC	CASSLEDYLYNEQFF	TRBV5-1	NA	TRBJ2-1	once
TGTGCCAGCAGGTTCCGCCTGGGACAGGGGGATGAAAAACTGTTTTTT	CASRFRLGQGDEKLFF	TRBV5-8	TRBD1	TRBJ1-4	NA
TGTGCCAGCAGTCCACTGGGCAGCCCCTACTACGAGCAGTACTTC	CASSPLGSPYYEQYF	TRBV28	NA	TRBJ2-7	NA
TGTGCCAGCATCCTTCAGGGCATTCGCAACAATGAGCAGTTCTTC	CASILQGIRNNEQFF	TRBV28	NA	TRBJ2-1	NA
TGTGCCACGGGGTTGGAGGTAGGGCAATATGAGCAGTTCTTC	CATGLEVGQYEQFF	TRBV7-2	NA	TRBJ2-1	NA
TGCGCCAGCCGCACGAGGGGGAGCACAGATACGCAGTATTTT	CASRTRGSTDTQYF	TRBV23-1	NA	TRBJ2-3	NA
TGTGCCAGCAGCGGTAGCATAGGGACAGGGAAAGGCTACACCTTC	CASSGSIGTGKGYTF	TRBV7-9	TRBD1	TRBJ1-2	few
TGTGCCAGCAGTTCCCCGCTAGCGGCTATCAATGAGCAGTTCTTC	CASSSPLAAINEQFF	TRBV6-6	TRBD2	TRBJ2-1	NA
TGTGCCACCAGCAGAGATATCCCCAAACGGGGTAACGCAGATACGCAGTATTTT	CATSRDIPKRGNADTQYF	TRBV15	NA	TRBJ2-3	once
TGCGCCAGCAGTTCGGGACAGGGGCGCTATTCACCCCTCCACTTT	CASSSGQGRYSPLHF	TRBV10-2	TRBD1	TRBJ1-6	NA
TGTGCCAGCTCACCCGTTTCAGATGGAAACACCATATATTTT	CASSPVSDGNTIYF	TRBV18	NA	TRBJ1-3	NA
TGTGCCAGCAGCCCGGGGGGGGGTTGGCACTTC	CASSPGGGWHF	TRBV7-8	TRBD2	TRBJ2-5	NA
TGTGCCAGTAGCCCCTCACGTAGCCCTAATGAAAAACTGTTTTTT	CASSPSRSPNEKLFF	TRBV19	NA	TRBJ1-4	NA
TGTGCCACCGGGACTAGTTCGGGGGCCAACGTCCTGACTTTC	CATGTSSGANVLTF	TRBV24-1	TRBD2	TRBJ2-6	NA
TGTGCCACCAGCAGAGACGGACAGGGGAGTAACGAGCAGTACTTC	CATSRDGQGSNEQYF	TRBV15	TRBD1	TRBJ2-7	NA
TGTGCCAGCAGCTTCGGAGAGAGAGGCGAGCAGTTCTTC	CASSFGERGEQFF	TRBV7-9	NA	TRBJ2-1	NA
TGCGCCAGCAGCTACGGACAGGGGGCTGCGGTAGGAAACACCATATATTTT	CASSYGQGAAVGNTIYF	TRBV5-1	TRBD1	TRBJ1-3	NA
TGTGCCAGCAGTGAGTTAGCGGGAGAATCCTACAATGAGCAGTTCTTC	CASSELAGESYNEQFF	TRBV6-1	TRBD2	TRBJ2-1	NA
TGTGCCTGGACCTCCTACAGGGATGAGCAGTTCTTC	CAWTSYRDEQFF	TRBV30	NA	TRBJ2-1	NA
TGTGCCAGCAGCCAAGCGAAGGCTAGCGGGAGAAGGGAGACCCAGTACTTC	CASSQAKASGRRETQYF	TRBV3-1/TRBV3-2	TRBD2	TRBJ2-5	NA
TGTGCCAGCAGCTACGACAGGGGGCAAAGCAATCAGCCCCAGCATTTT	CASSYDRGQSNQPQHF	TRBV28	TRBD1	TRBJ1-5	few
TGTGCCAGCACCAGGGGAGATACGAACACTGAAGCTTTCTTT	CASTRGDTNTEAFF	TRBV6-5	NA	TRBJ1-1	NA
TGTGCCAGCAGCTCCCCCTACAGGGGGCTTGCTGAAGCTTTCTTT	CASSSPYRGLAEAFF	TRBV7-8	TRBD1	TRBJ1-1	NA
TGCGCCAGCAGCTTGGGAGGGGGAGGGCCTGGAAAAAACATTCAGTACTTC	CASSLGGGGPGKNIQYF	TRBV5-1	NA	TRBJ2-4	NA
TGTGCCAGTAGTCCCCCACCCTATGCGGAGAACTGGAATGAGCAGTTCTTC	CASSPPPYAENWNEQFF	TRBV19	NA	TRBJ2-1	NA
TGCGCCAGCAGCGACACAAGGTATAGCAATCAGCCCCAGCATTTT	CASSDTRYSNQPQHF	TRBV10-2	NA	TRBJ1-5	NA
TGTGCCAGTAGTACCCAGACTAGCGGGCCGTACAATGAGCAGTTCTTC	CASSTQTSGPYNEQFF	TRBV19	TRBD2	TRBJ2-1	NA
TGTGCCAGCAGACCCGAGGGACATCGGAACACTGAAGCTTTCTTT	CASRPEGHRNTEAFF	TRBV7-2	NA	TRBJ1-1	NA
TGTGCCAGTAGTGGACTCACACTCAATGAGCAGTTCTTC	CASSGLTLNEQFF	TRBV19	NA	TRBJ2-1	NA
TGTGCCAGTAGTCCCTACGGCACTGAAGCTTTCTTT	CASSPYGTEAFF	TRBV19	NA	TRBJ1-1	once
TGTGCCAGTAGTGACCGGACAGACTACAATGAGCAGTTCTTC	CASSDRTDYNEQFF	TRBV19	NA	TRBJ2-1	few
TGCGCCAGCAGCTTGGACGGGGGATTTGCGGGAAACACCATATATTTT	CASSLDGGFAGNTIYF	TRBV5-1	NA	TRBJ1-3	NA
TGTGCCACCAGTGACCCCAACCGTGGGGCGGGAGAAACGAGGGGGGAGCAGTTCTTC	CATSDPNRGAGETRGEQFF	TRBV24-1	NA	TRBJ2-1	NA
TGTGCCAGCAGTTTCCTCGGGACTAGCGGGGTTCCGCCGGATACGCAGTATTTT	CASSFLGTSGVPPDTQYF	TRBV27	TRBD2	TRBJ2-3	NA